A selection of T cell receptor beta chains follows, all from one sample in a study of T cell responses to AZD1222 COVID-19 vaccine. The protocol was immunoSEQ multiplex PCR, while the TCRdb copy is restricted to in-frame clones and leaves out a portion. The sample carries 90,000 to 120,000 clones, about 82% recorded once. The sequenced sample was peripheral blood, obtained on day 0 of AZD1222 vaccination. The receptors come from an adult in good health. Both conserved end residues are part of each CDR3. The order of the fields is V gene, D gene, J gene, clone size, CDR3 DNA, CDR3 protein. A D gene is named only where the DNA matches it firmly. Clone size appears in some rows only: once, few, many, or a class for an expanded clone.

TRBV5-1	NA	TRBJ1-1	NA	TGCGCCAGCAGCCCATCCCAGGGAATGAACACTGAAGCTTTCTTT	CASSPSQGMNTEAFF
TRBV27	TRBD2	TRBJ2-1	NA	TGTGCCAGCAGGAAGAGCGGGGGGGCCCGTGAGCAGTTCTTC	CASRKSGGAREQFF
TRBV30	TRBD2	TRBJ2-1	NA	TGTGCCTGGAAAGCGGGACCGCTGGGCAATGAGCAGTTCTTC	CAWKAGPLGNEQFF
TRBV5-4	NA	TRBJ2-7	NA	TGTGCCAGCAGCTCGGTGGGGGCCTACGAGCAGTACTTC	CASSSVGAYEQYF
TRBV7-3	TRBD1	TRBJ2-5	few	TGTGCCAGCAGCTCCCAGGGGGCCCAAGAGACCCAGTACTTC	CASSSQGAQETQYF
TRBV28	TRBD1	TRBJ1-4	NA	TGTGCCAGCAAACCGGGACAGCTAAATGAAAAACTGTTTTTT	CASKPGQLNEKLFF
TRBV11-2	NA	TRBJ1-2	NA	TGTGCCAGCAGCCCAGGGACGGACTATGGCTACACCTTC	CASSPGTDYGYTF
TRBV30	NA	TRBJ1-5	NA	TGTGCCTGGAGTGTAGAGTCCCAGGGAGGTCAGCCCCAGCATTTT	CAWSVESQGGQPQHF
TRBV2	TRBD1	TRBJ1-4	NA	TGTGCCAGCAGGCAGGGGGCAACTAATGAAAAACTGTTTTTT	CASRQGATNEKLFF
TRBV3-1/TRBV3-2	NA	TRBJ1-1	NA	TGTGCCAGCAGCGCCACCTACGAAGCTTTCTTT	CASSATYEAFF
TRBV7-2	TRBD1	TRBJ2-3	NA	TGTGCCAGCAGCGACAGGGGAACAACGCAGTATTTT	CASSDRGTTQYF
TRBV6-8	NA	TRBJ2-6	NA	TGTGCCGGGGAACAGAGGCCTGTAGCAGGGGCCAACGTCCTGACTTTC	CAGEQRPVAGANVLTF
TRBV7-2	TRBD1	TRBJ2-7	NA	TGTGCCAGCAGCCAGGGGGACAGGCAACGCGAGCAGTACTTC	CASSQGDRQREQYF
TRBV10-3	TRBD1	TRBJ2-7	once	TGTGCCAGCACAGGGGGCAACTCCTACGAGCAGTACTTC	CASTGGNSYEQYF
TRBV12-3/TRBV12-4	NA	TRBJ2-3	once	TGTGCCAGCAGAATCAATCAACCAGATACGCAGTATTTT	CASRINQPDTQYF
TRBV11-2	NA	TRBJ1-4	NA	TGTGCCAGCAGCTCTCCTCATGAAAAACTGTTTTTT	CASSSPHEKLFF
TRBV5-1	NA	TRBJ2-1	few	TGCGCCAGCAGCTTGGAGGTAGGTGAGCAGTTCTTC	CASSLEVGEQFF
TRBV27	TRBD1	TRBJ2-3	NA	TGTGCCAGCAGTTTAACGGGACAGGGGGCAGGTACGCAGTATTTT	CASSLTGQGAGTQYF
TRBV7-2	NA	TRBJ2-7	NA	TGTGCCAGCAGCTTCGGGCTCCGCAACGAGCAGTACTTC	CASSFGLRNEQYF
TRBV2	NA	TRBJ1-6	NA	TGTGCCACCAACGGACCGGCGTCAAATTCACCCCTCCACTTT	CATNGPASNSPLHF
TRBV27	TRBD1	TRBJ2-7	NA	TGTGCCAGCAGTGGAGGGACAGGTCTGGTCGAGCAGTACTTC	CASSGGTGLVEQYF
TRBV19	TRBD2	TRBJ2-3	NA	TGTGCAGTATGGGGCGGGGGGGCCGCAGATACGCAGTATTTT	CAVWGGGAADTQYF
TRBV28	TRBD1	TRBJ1-2	NA	TGTGCCAGCAGTCCACAGGGGGCGTGGGGTGGCTACACCTTC	CASSPQGAWGGYTF
TRBV5-1	TRBD2	TRBJ2-3	NA	TGCGCCAGCAGCTTGGGACTAGCCGGAGATACGCAGTATTTT	CASSLGLAGDTQYF
TRBV28	TRBD1	TRBJ2-1	NA	TGTGCCAGCAGTTCGTTTGACAGGGTGGGGGATGAGCAGTTCTTC	CASSSFDRVGDEQFF
TRBV10-3	NA	TRBJ1-2	NA	TGTGCCATCAGTGAGTCGAACGGGGATGGCTACACCTTC	CAISESNGDGYTF
TRBV3-1/TRBV3-2	NA	TRBJ1-6	NA	TGTGCCAGCAGCCAAGATGGGCCATCGGGGCGTGTACCCCTCCACTTT	CASSQDGPSGRVPLHF
TRBV11-2	NA	TRBJ2-5	NA	TGTGCCAGCAGCCCTCGAGAAGGGGAACCTTACCAAGAGACCCAGTACTTC	CASSPREGEPYQETQYF
TRBV11-3	NA	TRBJ1-3	NA	TGTGCCAGCAGCTCCCCGGGGACCATATATTTT	CASSSPGTIYF
TRBV12-3/TRBV12-4	NA	TRBJ2-1	few	TGTGCCAGCAGCCCTACGGGGGGCGAGCAGTTCTTC	CASSPTGGEQFF
TRBV5-1	NA	TRBJ2-1	NA	TGCGCCAGCAGCTTGGCCGGGACCCCGACTAGGGGCAATGAGCAGTTCTTC	CASSLAGTPTRGNEQFF
TRBV19	NA	TRBJ1-4	NA	TGTGCCAGTACTCCCCGCGCCGGGATCCAGGACGAAAAACTGTTTTTT	CASTPRAGIQDEKLFF
TRBV10-1	NA	TRBJ1-5	NA	TGCGCCAGCAGCAAACAGGGTGGACAGCCCCAGCATTTT	CASSKQGGQPQHF
TRBV5-4	TRBD1	TRBJ2-7	NA	TGTGCCAGCAGCTTGGGGGGACAGGCCCCGTACGAGCAGTACTTC	CASSLGGQAPYEQYF
TRBV19	NA	TRBJ1-5	once	TGTGCCAGTAACTCACATGTGGCGGAGCCCCAGCATTTT	CASNSHVAEPQHF
TRBV30	NA	TRBJ2-5	NA	TGTGCCTGGGACACACACGCTGCAGAGACCCAGTACTTC	CAWDTHAAETQYF
TRBV2	NA	TRBJ1-1	NA	TGTGCCAGCAGTGAGAGGGGAAGTACTGAAGCTTTCTTT	CASSERGSTEAFF
TRBV7-9	NA	TRBJ1-1	NA	TGTGCCAGCAGCTTAGGTCCGACGAACACTGAAGCTTTCTTT	CASSLGPTNTEAFF
TRBV7-9	TRBD1	TRBJ1-2	NA	TGTGCCAGCAGCTTAGGGCAGGGGGCAAGCTATGGCTACACCTTC	CASSLGQGASYGYTF
TRBV7-3	TRBD1	TRBJ2-2	NA	TGTGCCAGCAGCTTAACTAGGGGACAGGGGGCCACCGGGGAGCTGTTTTTT	CASSLTRGQGATGELFF
TRBV24-1	TRBD1	TRBJ2-1	NA	TGTGCCACCAGTGACCCGGGACAGGGGGGAAATGAGCAGTTCTTC	CATSDPGQGGNEQFF
TRBV5-1	TRBD1	TRBJ1-6	NA	TGCGCCAGCAGCTTAGGGACAGATGGTTCACCCCTCCACTTT	CASSLGTDGSPLHF